What follows describes a single T cell receptor beta chain. No antigen is known for it. This CDR3 has 13 amino acids. Germline CDR1 reads SEHNR; CDR2 reads FQNEAQ (reference sequence). Trimming removed 7 bases at V and 3 bases at J, with 12 bases between. These data come from a study of post-analysis software for immune sequencing data. Study overall: Relapsing-remitting, secondary progressive and progressive-relapsing forms made up the multiple sclerosis disease courses.

Unique-molecular-identifier-tagged TCR beta cDNA libraries were used. Researchers reported 520,000 or so cDNA molecules coming from about 1 to 10 million T cells. TCRdb independently ran MiXCR on the PCR reads; one entry per CDR3 protein. Of hundreds of thousands of distinct CDR3 sequences detected, roughly three fifths appear once; the ten largest clones hold around 11%. Points from the study as a whole: Batch-matched samples strongly co-clustered by F measure. TRBV segments more frequent in patients than in controls numbered five and included TRBV5-6, TRBV5-1 and TRBV20-1. Compared with controls, patients showed significantly lower normalized Chao1 diversity.

Sequenced material: blood. The chain carries TRBV7-9 and TRBJ2-5; weak D call: TRBD1 (6 bases). This receptor was identified in a girl aged 2 to 9 with multiple sclerosis. CDR3 in DNA: TGTGCCAGCACCCCGTCAGGGGAAGAGACCCAGTACTTC. Translation gives CASTPSGEETQYF.